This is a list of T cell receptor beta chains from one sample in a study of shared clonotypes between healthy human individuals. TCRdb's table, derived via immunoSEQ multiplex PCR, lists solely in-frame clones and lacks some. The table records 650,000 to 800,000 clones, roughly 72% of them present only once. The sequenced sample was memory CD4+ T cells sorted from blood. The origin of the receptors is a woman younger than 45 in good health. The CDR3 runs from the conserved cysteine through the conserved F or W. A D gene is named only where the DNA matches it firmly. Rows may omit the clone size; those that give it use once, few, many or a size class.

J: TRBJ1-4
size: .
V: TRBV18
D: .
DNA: TGTGCCAGCTCACCGTTCCCTGTGCGGGGGGGTGAAAAACTGTTTTTT
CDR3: CASSPFPVRGGEKLFF

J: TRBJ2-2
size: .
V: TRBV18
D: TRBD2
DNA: TGTGCCAGCTCACCACCCGGGACTAGCAACACCGGGGAGCTGTTTTTT
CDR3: CASSPPGTSNTGELFF

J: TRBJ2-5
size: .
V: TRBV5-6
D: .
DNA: TGTGCCAGCAGCAACACGGGAAGACAGACCCAGTACTTC
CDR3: CASSNTGRQTQYF

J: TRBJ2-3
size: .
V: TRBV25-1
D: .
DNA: TGTGCCAGCAGTGGTAGTCAGGGTTCCTCTAGCACAGATACGCAGTATTTT
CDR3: CASSGSQGSSSTDTQYF

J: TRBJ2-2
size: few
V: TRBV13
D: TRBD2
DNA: TGTGCCAGCAGCTTATATGGGACTAGCGGGAGGTACTCCGGGGAGCTGTTTTTT
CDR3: CASSLYGTSGRYSGELFF

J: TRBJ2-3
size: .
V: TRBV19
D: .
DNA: TGTGCCAGTAGTATTACTGGTTGGGATACGCAGTATTTT
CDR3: CASSITGWDTQYF

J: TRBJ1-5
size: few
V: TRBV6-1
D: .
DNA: TGTGCCAGCAGTGACCAGCCGCCGGTGGGGCAGCCCCAGCATTTT
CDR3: CASSDQPPVGQPQHF

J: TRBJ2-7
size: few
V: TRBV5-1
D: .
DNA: TGCGCCAGCAGCTCCACCTACGAGCAGTACTTC
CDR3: CASSSTYEQYF

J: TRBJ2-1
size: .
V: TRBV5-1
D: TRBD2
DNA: TGCGCCAGCAGCCCCGGGACTAGCGGTACAATCGAGCAGTTCTTC
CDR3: CASSPGTSGTIEQFF

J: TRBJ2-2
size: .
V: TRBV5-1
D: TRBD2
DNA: TGCGCCAGCAGCTTGGCCGAGCTAGCGGGAGGGCCCGGGGAGCTGTTTTTT
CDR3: CASSLAELAGGPGELFF

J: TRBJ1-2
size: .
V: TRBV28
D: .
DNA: TGTGCCAGCAGACTAGAGTCCCTTGGCTACACCTTC
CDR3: CASRLESLGYTF

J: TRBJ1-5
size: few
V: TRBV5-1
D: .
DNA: TGCGCCAGCAGCTTGGATGGGAATCAGCCCCAGCATTTT
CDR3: CASSLDGNQPQHF

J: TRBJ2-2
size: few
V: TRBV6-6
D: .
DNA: TGTGCCAGCAAGATGAACACCGGGGAGCTGTTTTTT
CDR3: CASKMNTGELFF

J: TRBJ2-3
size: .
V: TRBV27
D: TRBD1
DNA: TGTGCCAGCAGTTGGCTAGGGGACAGCTCGGACACAGATACGCAGTATTTT
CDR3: CASSWLGDSSDTDTQYF

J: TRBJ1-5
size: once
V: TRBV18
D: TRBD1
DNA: TGTGCCAGCTCACCGGACAGGACCAGCAATCAGCCCCAGCATTTT
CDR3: CASSPDRTSNQPQHF

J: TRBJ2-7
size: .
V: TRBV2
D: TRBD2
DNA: TGTGCCAGCAGCCACGGACTAGCGGGAGCGAAAGGCTACGAGCAGTACTTC
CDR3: CASSHGLAGAKGYEQYF

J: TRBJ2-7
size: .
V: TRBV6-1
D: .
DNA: TGTGCCAGCAGTGTACCAGCCCCGACCTACGAGCAGTACTTC
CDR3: CASSVPAPTYEQYF

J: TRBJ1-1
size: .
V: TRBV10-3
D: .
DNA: TGTGCCATCAGACAGGGGAACACTGAAGCTTTCTTT
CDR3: CAIRQGNTEAFF

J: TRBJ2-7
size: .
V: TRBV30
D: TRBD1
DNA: TGTGCCTGGAGTTACAGAGCACAGGGGTCCGAGCAGTACTTC
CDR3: CAWSYRAQGSEQYF

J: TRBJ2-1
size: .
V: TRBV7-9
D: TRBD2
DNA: TGTGCCAGCAGCAGGGGGACTAGCGGAGGATCAAGTGAGCAGTTCTTC
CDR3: CASSRGTSGGSSEQFF

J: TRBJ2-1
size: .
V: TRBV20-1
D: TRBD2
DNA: TGCAGTGCTGCCCTGCGGGAGGGGACGTTCTTC
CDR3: CSAALREGTFF

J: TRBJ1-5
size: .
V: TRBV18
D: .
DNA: TGTGCCAGCTCTCGGGGGGATAGCAATCAGCCCCAGCATTTT
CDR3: CASSRGDSNQPQHF

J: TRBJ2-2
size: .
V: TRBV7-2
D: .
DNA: TGTGCCAGCAGCTTAGCGTTTTCTAGCGCCGGGGAGCTGTTTTTT
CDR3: CASSLAFSSAGELFF

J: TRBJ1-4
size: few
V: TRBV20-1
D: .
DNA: TGCAGTGCTAATCGAAATGAAAAACTGTTTTTT
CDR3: CSANRNEKLFF

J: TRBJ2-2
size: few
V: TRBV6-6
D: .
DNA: TGTGCCAGCAGTCTACGGACGGGGCTAGGGGAGCTGTTTTTT
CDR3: CASSLRTGLGELFF

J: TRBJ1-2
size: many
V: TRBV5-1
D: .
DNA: TGCGCCAGCAGCTTGAGTAGGGGAGGCTACACCTTC
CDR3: CASSLSRGGYTF

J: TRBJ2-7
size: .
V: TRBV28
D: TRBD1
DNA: TGTGCCACCCGGGACAGGGGGCTCTCCTACGAGCAGTACTTC
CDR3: CATRDRGLSYEQYF

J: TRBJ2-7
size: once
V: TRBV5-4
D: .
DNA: TGTGCCAGCAGCCCGGGGCCTGGCCCCAGCGCCTACGAGCAGTACTTC
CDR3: CASSPGPGPSAYEQYF

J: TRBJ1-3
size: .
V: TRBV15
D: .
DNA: TGTGCCACCAGCAGAGATTTCGGCTCTGGAAACACCATATATTTT
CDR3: CATSRDFGSGNTIYF

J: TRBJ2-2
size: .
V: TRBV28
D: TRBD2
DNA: TGTGCCAGCAGTGCGCCTCTCTCCTGGCGGGAGGAATGGACCGGGGAGCTGTTTTTT
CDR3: CASSAPLSWREEWTGELFF

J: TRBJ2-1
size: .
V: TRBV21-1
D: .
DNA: TGTGCCAGCATCCTCAGAGACAATGAGCAGTTCTTC
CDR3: CASILRDNEQFF

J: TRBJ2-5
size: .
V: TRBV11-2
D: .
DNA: TGTGCCAGCAGCTTTGGGTGGGAGCCCCGGTCGGAGACCCAGTACTTC
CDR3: CASSFGWEPRSETQYF

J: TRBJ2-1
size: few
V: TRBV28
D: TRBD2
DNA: TGTGCCAGCAGTTTGGGACTAGAGGCTCTCAGCTCCTACAATGAGCAGTTCTTC
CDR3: CASSLGLEALSSYNEQFF

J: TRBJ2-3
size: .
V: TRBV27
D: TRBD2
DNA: TGTGCCAGCAGTCGAACGTGGACTAGCGGGAGGTCAGATACGCAGTATTTT
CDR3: CASSRTWTSGRSDTQYF

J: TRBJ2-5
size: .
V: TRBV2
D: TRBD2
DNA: TGTGCCAGCAGTGAATCGCTAGCGGGAGGATTGGAGACCCAGTACTTC
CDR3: CASSESLAGGLETQYF

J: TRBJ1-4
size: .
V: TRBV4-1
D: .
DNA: TGCGCCAGCAGCCAAGATGTAAAGAAACTGTTTTTT
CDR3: CASSQDVKKLFF

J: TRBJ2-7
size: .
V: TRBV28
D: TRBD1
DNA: TGTGCCAGCAGTACAGGGGCCGCAACCTACGAGCAGTACTTC
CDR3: CASSTGAATYEQYF

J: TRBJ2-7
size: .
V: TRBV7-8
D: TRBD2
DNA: TGTGCCAGCAGCATCTTCGGGACTAGCACTCACGAGCAGTACTTC
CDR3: CASSIFGTSTHEQYF

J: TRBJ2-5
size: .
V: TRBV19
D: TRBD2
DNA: TGTGCCAGTAGTCCGGGGGGATGGACCGGAGAGACCCAGTACTTC
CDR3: CASSPGGWTGETQYF

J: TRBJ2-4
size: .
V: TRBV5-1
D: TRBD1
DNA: TGCGCCAGCAGCTTGAATCCGACAGGGGACATTCAGTACTTC
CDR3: CASSLNPTGDIQYF

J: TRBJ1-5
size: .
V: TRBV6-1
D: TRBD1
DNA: TGTGCCAGCAGTGAAGGGGCAGGGGGAAATCAGCCCCAGCATTTT
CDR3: CASSEGAGGNQPQHF

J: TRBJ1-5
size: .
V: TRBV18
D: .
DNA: TGTGCCAGCTCACCACCCGCAGGGAGTAACGGCAATCAGCCCCAGCATTTT
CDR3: CASSPPAGSNGNQPQHF

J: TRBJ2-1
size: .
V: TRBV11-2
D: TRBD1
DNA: TGTGCCAGCAGCTTGGGGACAGGGGTCGACAATGAGCAGTTCTTC
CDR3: CASSLGTGVDNEQFF

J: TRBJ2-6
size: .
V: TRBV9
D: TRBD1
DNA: TGTGCCAGCAGCGTAGCAGGGGGCCCCTCTGGGGCCAACGTCCTGACTTTC
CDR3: CASSVAGGPSGANVLTF